This TCR beta chain was recorded in a study of cytomegalovirus exposure and HLA in healthy donors (TCRdb year 2017). Some background on the complete study: A later analysis indicated that the 95 to 150 validation repertoires were generated on the platform also employed for the 700 or so repertoires of the first cohort. The aim of the study was to test whether cataloging public T cell receptors could identify signatures of past pathogen exposure. A separate validation cohort of approximately 130 different subjects was used in addition to the roughly 720-subject first cohort. To predict cytomegalovirus infection status, the study brought together high-throughput TCR immunosequencing, statistical association of individual TCRs with disease status, and machine learning. Study-wide findings and limitations: Cytomegalovirus status was reported to be diagnosed by the classifier with high specificity and sensitivity in both the original and validation cohorts. Most TCR sequences were seen in very few donors, while some public TCRs were found in many individuals. The validation cohort had no HLA typing available for a later analysis, so co-occurrence within that cohort was assessed over all 130 or so repertoires. A later analysis found that TCRs clustered in the first cohort also tended to co-occur in the 120 or so validation repertoires, with 90% to 95% of cluster scores above 0. The study gave a list of about 170 TCR beta chains associated with cytomegalovirus. The authors suggested that the approach could potentially be extended to other disease states and immunological phenotypes. A few of the identified cytomegalovirus-associated TCR beta chains were confirmed in vitro to be specific for cytomegalovirus antigens.

The CDR3 numbers 13 residues from cysteine through phenylalanine. CDR3 DNA only is kept here, 39 bases in frame from base 1. V is clipped by 7 bases and J by 9 bases, and the sequence between their germline boundaries is 13 bases long. The germline V gene supplies CDR1 MDHEN and CDR2 SYDVKM. The donors were included in the validation cohort of approximately 120 subjects, a group kept apart from the approximately 650-subject first cohort. Library method: the immunoSEQ multiplex PCR assay. In the authors' own workflow: A statistical classification framework was built to diagnose cytomegalovirus status from the catalog of TCR beta chain sequences. TCRdb re-hosts the immuneACCESS table, in-frame sequences only. Its copies lack some clones; in the studies checked, an unresolved V gene accounts for under half of them, and the cause for the rest is not known. V, J and clone size derive from that table, while D and trimming were established from the DNA sequence. The sample records 98,000 or so clones, 70% to 85% of which are singletons. The biggest ten clones account for around 3% of the sample.

This clone was observed once. Its antigen specificity is not known. The record has no base qualities; no much larger clone is one base away. The TCR sequence derives from a woman in her late teens or twenties in good health and CMV-seronegative. The chain joins TRBV28 to TRBJ1-6; the D gene is perhaps TRBD1, from 6 matching bases. The source material was PBMCs. The CDR3 has the sequence CASIRGGASPLHF. The sequenced DNA is TGTGCCAGCATCCGAGGGGGAGCTTCACCCCTCCACTTT.